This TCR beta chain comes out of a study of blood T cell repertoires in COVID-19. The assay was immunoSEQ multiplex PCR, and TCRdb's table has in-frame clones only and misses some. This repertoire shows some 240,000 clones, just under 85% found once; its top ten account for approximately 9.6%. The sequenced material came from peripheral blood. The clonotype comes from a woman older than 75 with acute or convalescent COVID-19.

CDR3 sequence: CASSQDEGVGYTF. The CDR3 region has the DNA TGTGCCAGCAGCCAAGATGAGGGGGTTGGCTACACCTTC. This chain connects TRBV4-2 to TRBJ1-2; a possible D gene is TRBD1 (6 bases). Germline V gives CDR1 LGHNA, CDR2 YNFKEQ. The V end lost 0 bases, the J end lost 7 bases, and 9 bases lay between the germline ends. The CDR3 length is 13 residues.